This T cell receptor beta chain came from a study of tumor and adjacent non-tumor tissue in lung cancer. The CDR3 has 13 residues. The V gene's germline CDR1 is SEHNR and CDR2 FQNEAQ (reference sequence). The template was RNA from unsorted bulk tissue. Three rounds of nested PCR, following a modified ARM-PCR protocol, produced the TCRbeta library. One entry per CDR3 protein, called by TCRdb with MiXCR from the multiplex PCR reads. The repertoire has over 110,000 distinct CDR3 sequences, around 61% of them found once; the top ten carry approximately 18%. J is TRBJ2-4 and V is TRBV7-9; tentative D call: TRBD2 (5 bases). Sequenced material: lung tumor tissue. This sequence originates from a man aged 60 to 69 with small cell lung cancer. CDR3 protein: CPNSRTPEDIQYF. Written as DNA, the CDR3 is TGTCCCAACAGCCGGACCCCGGAGGACATTCAGTACTTC. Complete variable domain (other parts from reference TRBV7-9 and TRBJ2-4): DTGVSQNPRHKITKRGQNVTFRCDPISEHNRLYWYRQTLGQGPEFLTYFQNEAQLEKSRLLSDRFSAERPKGSFSTLEIQRTEQGDSAMYLCPNSRTPEDIQYFGAGTRLSVL.